Described below is a single TCR beta chain sequence and its context. These data are taken from a study of blood T cell repertoires in COVID-19. Recruitment covered 25 or so US areas and drew participants whose ages spanned about 18 to 90 years. Someone with COVID-19 had been met by exposed participants within 2 weeks before study entry. The protocol was immunoSEQ multiplex PCR, while the TCRdb copy is restricted to in-frame clones and leaves out a portion. The table includes 210,000 or so clones, over 75% detected once. Specimen: PBMCs or T cells enriched from blood (not recorded which). The TCR sequence derives from a woman aged 25 to 39 who had been exposed to COVID-19.

The CDR3 loop is CAWTDGGYGYTF. DNA of the CDR3: TGTGCCTGGACCGACGGGGGATATGGCTACACCTTC. The chain employs TRBV30 and TRBJ1-2; possibly TRBD1 for D (5 bases). V lost 4 bases, J lost 5 bases, and 11 bases lay in between. This CDR3 is built from 12 residues. CDR1 GTSNPN and CDR2 SVGIG come from the germline V gene (reference sequence).